The 12 T cell receptor beta chains below come from one sample, sequenced in a study of human T cells and chemical hapten exposure. The time point was: patch test 3, about 24 weeks after DPC sensitization. Treatment indicated: therapeutic diphenylcyclopropenone sensitization with weekly scalp DPC. TCRdb used MiXCR to reprocess the RACE reads, holding one entry per CDR3 protein. The sample holds under 75,000 distinct CDR3 sequences; 11% are singletons and the top ten take 1.4%. The specimen comprised whole blood, sampled in connection with sensitization to the hapten diphenylcyclopropenone (DPC). Receptors were obtained from a woman in her forties or fifties with alopecia areata. Some clones in this sample may be carry-over from other donors' samples.

This clonotype was seen ten or more times. CDR3 DNA sequence: TGCGCCAGCAGCTTGGCCTGGGGACAGTCCTACGAGCAGTACTTC. It is translated as CASSLAWGQSYEQYF. The rearrangement joins TRBV5-1 to TRBJ2-7; 7 positions match TRBD1. The CDR3 runs to 15 residues. The junction had 4 bases not matched to a gene; V was cut back by 0 bases and J by 1 base. Germline lookup yields CDR1 SGHRS and CDR2 YFSETQ. Combining the CDR3 with reference TRBV5-1 and TRBJ2-7 gives the whole variable domain KAGVTQTPRYLIKTRGQQVTLSCSPISGHRSVSWYQQTPGQGLQFLFEYFSETQRNKGNFPGRFSGRQFSNSRSEMNVSTLELGDSALYLCASSLAWGQSYEQYFGPGTRLTVT.

This clonotype was picked up many times. The chain carries TRBV28 and TRBJ2-5; 7 nucleotides align to TRBD1. CDR3 length: 15 amino acids. Trimming cost V 4 bases and J 4 bases; bases outside gene matches: 9. Germline CDR1 is MDHEN and CDR2 is SYDVKM. CDR3 nucleotides: TGTGCCAGCAGTTCCCCCGACAGGGACGGAGAGACCCAGTACTTC. Translated: CASSSPDRDGETQYF.

This clonotype has ten or more counts. V usage is TRBV7-9 and J usage is TRBJ2-2; TRBD2 matches at 11 bases. From germline, CDR1 is SEHNR and CDR2 FQNEAQ (reference sequence). With V trimmed by 3 bases and J by 6 bases, 6 bases remained unmatched. The CDR3 loop spans 16 amino acids. The CDR3 reads CASSLAASGRSGELFF. The CDR3 region has the DNA TGTGCCAGCAGCTTGGCGGCTAGCGGGAGGTCCGGGGAGCTGTTTTTT. Filled out from reference TRBV7-9 and TRBJ2-2, the complete variable domain reads DTGVSQNPRHKITKRGQNVTFRCDPISEHNRLYWYRQTLGQGPEFLTYFQNEAQLEKSRLLSDRFSAERPKGSFSTLEIQRTEQGDSAMYLCASSLAASGRSGELFFGEGSRLTVL.

In its sample, this clonotype was seen a few times. The chain employs TRBV7-2 and TRBJ2-7; 9 bases match TRBD2. The CDR3 runs 17 residues. Germline V gene data show CDR1 as SGHTA and CDR2 as FQGNSA. V shed 2 bases and J 5 bases; nucleotides not matched to a gene: 13. CDR3 sequence reads: CASSLFGPSGKFDEQYF. DNA of the CDR3: TGTGCCAGCAGCTTATTTGGGCCTAGCGGGAAATTTGACGAGCAGTACTTC.

This clonotype was counted at least ten times. This chain links TRBV5-1 with TRBJ2-3, with 7 bases lining up with TRBD1. The junction had 3 bases not matched to a gene; V was cut back by 2 bases and J by 0 bases. The germline V gene has CDR1 SGHRS and CDR2 YFSETQ. This CDR3 contains 15 residues. CDR3: CASSFGDRSTDTQYF. CDR3 DNA sequence: TGCGCCAGCAGCTTCGGGGACAGAAGCACAGATACGCAGTATTTT.

This clonotype was counted ten times or more. The genes are TRBV20-1 and TRBJ1-2; D is unclear. Trimming took off 3 bases at V and 5 bases at J, with 19 bases between the two ends. Germline CDR1 is DFQATT and CDR2 is SNEGSKA (reference sequence). CDR3 size: 15 residues. CDR3 sequence (DNA): TGCAGTGCTAGTAGTAGTCTGTCCGGATCTTATGGCTACACCTTC. Its protein product is CSASSSLSGSYGYTF.

This chain uses TRBV5-5 with TRBJ1-2; D is unresolved. This CDR3 is 14 amino acids long. Looked up from germline, CDR1 is SGHKS and CDR2 is YYEKEE (reference sequence). The ends were cut back, 4 bases at V and 4 bases at J, with 14 bases in the middle. The CDR3 is CASSTVTTFYGYTF. CDR3 DNA: TGTGCCAGCAGCACCGTAACGACCTTCTATGGCTACACCTTC.

This clonotype was found once. The chain is built from TRBV11-3 and TRBJ1-1, with TRBD1 matching over 9 bases. V gave up 5 bases and J gave up 3 bases; unmatched junction bases: 4. From germline, CDR1 is SGHNT and CDR2 YENEEA. This CDR3 contains 14 residues. The CDR3 is CASSPGQGYTEAFF. As DNA, the CDR3 is TGTGCCAGCAGCCCGGGACAGGGATACACTGAAGCTTTCTTT.

This clonotype was found a few times. The chain recombines TRBV4-2 with TRBJ2-1; TRBD1 might be the D (6 bases). The CDR3 sequence is 14 residues long. V shed 0 bases and J shed 6 bases, with 9 bases lying between them. From germline, CDR1 is LGHNA and CDR2 YNFKEQ. CDR3: CASSQERTVNEQFF. For the CDR3, the DNA is TGTGCCAGCAGCCAAGAGCGGACAGTCAATGAGCAGTTCTTC.

This clonotype was observed many times. V usage is TRBV6-6 and J usage is TRBJ1-1; 8 positions match TRBD1. CDR3 length equals 12 residues. CDR1 is MNHNY, CDR2 SVGAGI, per germline (reference sequence). Trimming removed 2 bases from V and 7 bases from J; junction bases left unmatched: 0. CDR3 loop: CASSYTGGEAFF. CDR3 coding DNA: TGTGCCAGCAGTTACACAGGGGGTGAAGCTTTCTTT.

In this sample, this clonotype turned up many times. The junction departs from the called germline gene at one end, perhaps through a read error. V gene TRBV2 combines with J gene TRBJ2-1; D gene uncertain. This CDR3 has 12 amino acids. Germline V gene lookup returns CDR1 SNHLY and CDR2 FYNNEI. CDR3 region: CASSETQDGPLF. The CDR3 DNA reads TGTGCCAGCAGTGAAACCCAGGACGGCCCCCTCTTC. The full variable domain, its missing parts supplied by reference TRBV2 and TRBJ2-1, is EPEVTQTPSHQVTQMGQEVILRCVPISNHLYFYWYRQILGQKVEFLVSFYNNEISEKSEIFDDQFSVERPDGSNFTLKIRSTKLEDSAMYFCASSETQDGPLFGPGTRLTVL.

The table lists this clonotype with many counts. The rearrangement uses TRBV7-2 and TRBJ1-3; D call uncertain. This CDR3 spans 18 amino acids. Germline-derived CDR1 and CDR2 are SGHTA and FQGNSA. V lost 2 bases, J lost 0 bases, and 17 bases lay in between. Here the CDR3 reads CASSLRTAAPASGNTIYF. The DNA for the CDR3 is TGTGCCAGCAGCTTACGGACTGCCGCACCGGCCTCTGGAAACACCATATATTTT.